This T cell receptor (beta chain) appears in the sequencing data of a study of technical replicates of blood from a few donors. Sequenced by immunoSEQ multiplex PCR; TCRdb stores in-frame clones only, minus some. The data contain some 60,000 clones, 87% of them seen just once; the ten biggest clones take up over 4.5%. The sample was PBMCs. The receptor comes from a human donor in good health. Some clones in this sample may be carry-over from other donors' samples.

CDR3 nucleotide sequence: TGTGCCAGTAGTATCCAGGGGGGAGCCTATGGCTACACCTTC. Protein sequence: CASSIQGGAYGYTF. The chain couples TRBV19 to TRBJ1-2; TRBD1 matches at 7 bases. This CDR3 is built from 14 residues. Germline lookup yields CDR1 LNHDA and CDR2 SQIVND (reference sequence). J lost 4 bases, V lost 3 bases, and 5 bases had no gene match.